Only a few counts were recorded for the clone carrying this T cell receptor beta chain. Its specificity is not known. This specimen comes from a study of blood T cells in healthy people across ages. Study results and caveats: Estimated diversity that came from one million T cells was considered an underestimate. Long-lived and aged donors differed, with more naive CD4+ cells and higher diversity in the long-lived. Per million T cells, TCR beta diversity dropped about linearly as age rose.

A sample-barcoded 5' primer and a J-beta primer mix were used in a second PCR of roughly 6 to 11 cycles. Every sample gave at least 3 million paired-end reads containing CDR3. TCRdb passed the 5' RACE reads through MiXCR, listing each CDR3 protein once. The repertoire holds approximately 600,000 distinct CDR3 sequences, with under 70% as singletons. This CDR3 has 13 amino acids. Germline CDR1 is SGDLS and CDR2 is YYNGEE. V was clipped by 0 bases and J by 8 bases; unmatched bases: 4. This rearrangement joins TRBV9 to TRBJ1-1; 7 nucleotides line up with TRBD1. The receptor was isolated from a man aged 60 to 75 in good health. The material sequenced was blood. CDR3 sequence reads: CASSVAGTDEAFF. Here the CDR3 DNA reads TGTGCCAGCAGCGTAGCTGGGACAGACGAAGCTTTCTTT.